One sample yielded the 2 T cell receptor beta chains listed below, sequenced in a study of blood T cell repertoires in COVID-19. Profiling relied on immunoSEQ multiplex PCR, and the TCRdb table lists in-frame clones only, not all of them. The sample records tens of thousands of clones, roughly 89% being singletons. Material for sequencing was peripheral blood. All receptors derive from an elderly woman with active COVID-19.

V is TRBV6-2 or TRBV6-3 and J is TRBJ1-1; D possibly corresponds to TRBD1 (5 bases). There are 14 residues in the CDR3. Germline V gene data show CDR1 as MNHEY and CDR2 as SVGEGT. The V end was cut by 0 bases, the J end by 4 bases, with 9 bases between. The CDR3 DNA is TGTGCCAGCAGTTACTCGACAGTGAGCACTGAAGCTTTCTTT. It yields the protein CASSYSTVSTEAFF.

The chain uses TRBV5-1 and TRBJ2-7; 13 nucleotides align to TRBD2. The CDR3 spans 16 residues. The germline V gene has CDR1 SGHRS and CDR2 YFSETQ. After removal of 3 bases from V and 2 bases from J, the junction contained 5 bases not matched to a gene. CDR3 nucleotides: TGCGCCAGCAGCTCAGGCGGGACTAGCGGGACCTACGAGCAGTACTTC. Residues: CASSSGGTSGTYEQYF.